This T cell receptor (beta chain) comes out of a study of blood T cell repertoires in COVID-19. The repertoire was sequenced with immunoSEQ multiplex PCR; TCRdb's copy has only in-frame clones and lacks some. The table has under 250,000 clones, more than 65% seen once. The receptor was derived from a human donor in a cohort sampled during active COVID-19. Material: peripheral blood.

CDR3 DNA sequence: TGTGCCAGTAGTATGCGGGCCCGGGGGGGGGAGAGCGAGCAGTACTTC. Protein: CASSMRARGGESEQYF. The J gene is TRBJ2-7, the V gene TRBV19; 8 bases are a match to TRBD2. Looked up from germline, CDR1 is LNHDA and CDR2 is SQIVND (reference sequence). Losses at the gene ends were 3 bases for V and 6 bases for J; bases not matched to a gene: 13. The CDR3 sequence is 16 residues long.